The source of this T cell receptor (beta chain) is a study of blood T cell repertoires in COVID-19 (dated by TCRdb to about 2020). For the wider study: Samples covering the acute and convalescent phases of COVID-19 were provided by collaborators in the United States, Italy and Spain. The prospective study material was composed of cDNA or gDNA derived from T cells, B-cell-depleted T cells, or PBMCs. The samples were drawn from the first 160 participants of the ongoing ImmuneRACE study and from 1,254 subjects provided by 6 global collaborators. The dataset comprised deeply sampled blood TCRbeta repertoires from subjects exposed to, actively infected with, or recovered from COVID-19. A freely available public database, intended as a resource for researchers studying the immune response to SARS-CoV-2, is where the repertoires were released. A de-identified subject ID, COVID-19 status, age in years and sex were almost always included in the sample metadata. Where available, HLA class I and class II types were taken from metadata supplied by the sample provider and were not determined by assay-based typing.

Cut back by 5 bases and 9 bases, the V and J ends lie 14 bases apart. The germline V gene (reference sequence) provides CDR1 LNHDA and CDR2 SQIVND. Taken from cysteine to phenylalanine, the CDR3 has 13 residues. Only CDR3 DNA is held: 39 bases, read in frame from base 1. The research as a whole found: How much clinical and demographic metadata was included differed by source and by participant, and the metadata was provided uncurated.

Collaborating institutions collected whole blood in K2EDTA tubes following their own protocols. For TCRbeta analysis, collaborators shipped samples in one of three forms: frozen whole blood, isolated PBMCs, or DNA extracted from either of those sample types. TCRbeta CDR3 regions were amplified from genomic DNA using the immunoSEQ Assay, a bias-controlled multiplex PCR. On the authors' methods: Nucleated cell counts per sample were estimated from amplification of reference gene primers within the assay. Sequence reads were collapsed and filtered to measure the absolute abundance of every unique TCRbeta CDR3 rearrangement. For each sample, productive Simpson clonality was calculated by taking the square root of Simpson's diversity index across productive rearrangements. The clones in this table, taken by TCRdb from immuneACCESS, are in-frame only. Not every clone is retained; where verified, under half of the shortfall comes from an unresolved V gene, and the cause of the rest is unknown. Clone size and V and J calls were adopted from that table, with D and trimming inferred from the DNA. The sample table shows 180,000 or so clones, and 70% to 90% are seen once. The top ten clones comprise about 3.3% of the sample.

Concerning this clone: Its antigen is still unknown. No base quality values were provided; no much bigger clone lies one nucleotide off.

The clonotype comes from a man in his fifties or sixties with acute or convalescent COVID-19. Recombination joined TRBV19 with TRBJ1-5; no D gene call is confident. The sample consisted of peripheral blood. The CDR3 sequence is CASSSRSSGPQHF. At the DNA level, the sequence is TGTGCCAGTAGTTCGCGATCCTCGGGGCCCCAGCATTTT.